The clone carrying this T cell receptor (beta chain) came up a few times. No antigen is known for it. A multiplex PCR was run with 60 Vbeta primers and 13 Jbeta primers. Data came from immunoSEQ multiplex PCR; TCRdb stores just in-frame clones and leaves some out. The sample has under 200,000 clones, about three quarters seen once. J lost 6 bases, V lost 1 base, and 6 bases had no gene match. This CDR3 has 15 amino acids. Germline CDR1 and CDR2: LNHDA and SQIVND (reference sequence). This sample was included in a study of cytomegalovirus exposure and HLA in healthy donors. General study findings and limits: The study flagged approximately 180 TCR beta chains as cytomegalovirus-associated. As a later analysis revealed, the rate of TCR association differed by HLA locus, with DRB1 most and HLA-C fewest. Analysis was performed later, and it showed HLA-associated TCR beta chains to be more clonally expanded than equally common others.

The sequence derives from a woman aged 40-49 years in good health and CMV-seropositive. The chain recombines TRBV19 with TRBJ2-7; TRBD1 aligns across 10 bases. The source material was PBMCs. The CDR3 loop is CASSIVGDRGAEQYF. The CDR3 bases are TGTGCCAGTAGTATAGTGGGGGACAGGGGAGCCGAGCAGTACTTC.